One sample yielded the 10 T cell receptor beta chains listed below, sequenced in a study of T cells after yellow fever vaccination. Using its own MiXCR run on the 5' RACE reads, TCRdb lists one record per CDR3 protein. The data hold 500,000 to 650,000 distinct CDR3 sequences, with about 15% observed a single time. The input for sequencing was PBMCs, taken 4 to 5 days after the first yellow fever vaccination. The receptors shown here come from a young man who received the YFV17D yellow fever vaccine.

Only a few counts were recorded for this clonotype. This CDR3 reads CASSVSLGYSNTGELFF. CDR3 nucleotide sequence: TGTGCCAGCAGCGTAAGTCTTGGCTACTCGAACACCGGGGAGCTGTTTTTT. The chain links TRBV9 to TRBJ2-2; no clear D. V lost 1 base and J 0 bases, leaving 13 bases between the germline ends. This CDR3 has 17 residues. The germline V gene encodes CDR1 SGDLS and CDR2 YYNGEE.

CDR3 sequence: CASSIPGQGTLITDTQYF. The CDR3 bases are TGTGCCAGCAGCATCCCGGGACAGGGGACTCTCATCACAGATACGCAGTATTTT. V gene TRBV5-6 combines with J gene TRBJ2-3; the match to TRBD1 covers 10 bases. V shed 4 bases and J 2 bases; nucleotides not matched to a gene: 13. Per the germline V gene, CDR1 is SGHDT and CDR2 is YYEEEE. The CDR3 consists of 18 residues.

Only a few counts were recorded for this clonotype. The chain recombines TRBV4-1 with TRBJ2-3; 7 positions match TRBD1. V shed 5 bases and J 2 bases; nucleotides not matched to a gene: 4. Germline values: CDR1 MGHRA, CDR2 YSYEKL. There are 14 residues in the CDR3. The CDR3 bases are TGCGCCAGCAGCAGGGGACAGCACACAGATACGCAGTATTTT. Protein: CASSRGQHTDTQYF.

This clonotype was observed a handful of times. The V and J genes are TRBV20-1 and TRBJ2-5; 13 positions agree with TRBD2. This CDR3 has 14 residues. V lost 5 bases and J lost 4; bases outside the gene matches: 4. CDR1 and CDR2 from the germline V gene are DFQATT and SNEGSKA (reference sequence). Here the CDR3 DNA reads TGCAGTGCTGGGACTAGCGGGGTAGGAGAGACCCAGTACTTC. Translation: CSAGTSGVGETQYF.

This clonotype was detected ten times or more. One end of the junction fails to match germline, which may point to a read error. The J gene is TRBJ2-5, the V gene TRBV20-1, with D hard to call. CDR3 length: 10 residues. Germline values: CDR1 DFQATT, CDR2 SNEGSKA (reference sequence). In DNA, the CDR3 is TGCAGTGCTAGAGGCGACTTAGAGGCCTTC. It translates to CSARGDLEAF.

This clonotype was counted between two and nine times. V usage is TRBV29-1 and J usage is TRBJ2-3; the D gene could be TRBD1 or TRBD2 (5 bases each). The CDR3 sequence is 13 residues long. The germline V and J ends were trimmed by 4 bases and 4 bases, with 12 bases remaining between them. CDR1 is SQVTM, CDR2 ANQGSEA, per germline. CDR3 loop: CSVVPGPPDTQYF. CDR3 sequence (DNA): TGCAGCGTTGTACCGGGGCCCCCAGATACGCAGTATTTT.

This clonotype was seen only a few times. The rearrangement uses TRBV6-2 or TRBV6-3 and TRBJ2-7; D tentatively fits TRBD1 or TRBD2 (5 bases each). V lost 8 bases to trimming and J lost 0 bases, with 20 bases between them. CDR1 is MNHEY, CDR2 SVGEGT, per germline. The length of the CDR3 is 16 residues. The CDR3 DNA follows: TGTGCCAGCGAACGGGGCTCACGGGGACCCTCCTACGAGCAGTACGTC. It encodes CASERGSRGPSYEQYV.

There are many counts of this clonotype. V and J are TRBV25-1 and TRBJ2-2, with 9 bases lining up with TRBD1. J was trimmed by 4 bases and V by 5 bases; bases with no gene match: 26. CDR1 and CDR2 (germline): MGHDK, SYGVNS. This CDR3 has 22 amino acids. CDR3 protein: CASSPLVGQGPGRSRSTGELFF. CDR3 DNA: TGTGCCAGCAGTCCACTCGTCGGACAGGGGCCCGGGAGATCCCGGAGCACCGGGGAGCTGTTTTTT. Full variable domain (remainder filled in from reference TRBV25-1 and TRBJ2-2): EADIYQTPRYLVIGTGKKITLECSQTMGHDKMYWYQQDPGMELHLIHYSYGVNSTEKGDLSSESTVSRIRTEHFPLTLESARPSHTSQYLCASSPLVGQGPGRSRSTGELFFGEGSRLTVL.

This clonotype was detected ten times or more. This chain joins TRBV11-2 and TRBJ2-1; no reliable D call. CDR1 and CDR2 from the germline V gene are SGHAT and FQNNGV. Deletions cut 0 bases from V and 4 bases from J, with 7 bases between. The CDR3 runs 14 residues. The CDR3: CASSLDGRYNEQFF. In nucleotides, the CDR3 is TGTGCCAGCAGCTTAGACGGGCGTTACAATGAGCAGTTCTTC.

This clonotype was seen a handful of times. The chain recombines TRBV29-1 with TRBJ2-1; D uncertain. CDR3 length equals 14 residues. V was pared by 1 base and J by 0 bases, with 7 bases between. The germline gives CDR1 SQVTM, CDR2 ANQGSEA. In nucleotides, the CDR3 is TGCAGCGTTGAAGGGGCAAACTCCTACAATGAGCAGTTCTTC. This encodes CSVEGANSYNEQFF.